These T cell receptor beta chains were read from a single sample in a study of cytomegalovirus exposure and HLA in healthy donors. Profiled with immunoSEQ multiplex PCR; TCRdb holds only in-frame clones, not every one. The sample includes over 150,000 clones, over 75% seen only once; the top ten take about 2%. What was sequenced was PBMCs. Source of these receptors: a human donor in good health. CDR3s include the opening cysteine and the closing phenylalanine or tryptophan. D genes are given only for firm matches. Clone size appears in some rows only: once, few, many, or a class for an expanded clone.

TRBD2	NA	TRBV9	TRBJ2-1	CASSVGGLARGQFF	TGTGCCAGCAGCGTGGGTGGACTAGCGAGGGGGCAGTTCTTC
TRBD2	NA	TRBV6-1	TRBJ2-1	CASSGTSGGASQFF	TGTGCCAGCAGTGGGACTAGCGGGGGGGCTTCGCAGTTCTTC
TRBD1	few	TRBV10-3	TRBJ1-3	CAISDSGGRGNTIYF	TGTGCCATCAGTGACTCAGGGGGCAGGGGAAACACCATATATTTT
NA	NA	TRBV5-4	TRBJ2-6	CATSPQQDSGANVLTF	TGTGCCACTTCGCCCCAGCAGGATTCAGGGGCCAACGTCCTGACTTTC
NA	NA	TRBV5-1	TRBJ2-7	CASSSTQEMSYEQYF	TGCGCCAGCAGCTCCACACAGGAAATGTCCTACGAGCAGTACTTC
NA	NA	TRBV28	TRBJ1-6	CASSFRGYGSPLHF	TGTGCCAGCAGTTTCCGGGGGTATGGCTCACCCCTCCACTTT
TRBD1	NA	TRBV7-2	TRBJ1-5	CASSSGQGALDQPQHF	TGTGCCAGCAGCTCGGGACAGGGGGCGCTGGATCAGCCCCAGCATTTT
TRBD1	once	TRBV7-2	TRBJ1-4	CASSLRGHGDEKLFF	TGTGCCAGCAGCCTCAGGGGGCACGGAGATGAAAAACTGTTTTTT
NA	NA	TRBV5-1	TRBJ2-7	CASSFLGEDEQYF	TGCGCCAGCAGCTTCCTCGGGGAGGACGAGCAGTACTTC
TRBD2	NA	TRBV2	TRBJ2-7	CASSTGLEAYEQYF	TGTGCCAGCAGTACGGGACTAGAAGCCTACGAGCAGTACTTC
NA	few	TRBV13	TRBJ1-1	CASSSEGQEAFF	TGTGCCAGCAGCTCAGAGGGTCAAGAAGCTTTCTTT
NA	NA	TRBV27	TRBJ2-1	CASSLFRVYDEQFF	TGTGCCAGCAGTTTATTCCGGGTCTACGATGAGCAGTTCTTC
NA	NA	TRBV28	TRBJ2-1	CASTLANMAGAGDEQFF	TGTGCCAGCACCCTCGCGAATATGGCGGGGGCCGGGGATGAGCAGTTCTTC
NA	NA	TRBV19	TRBJ1-5	CASSTGMNQPQHF	TGTGCCAGTAGTACCGGGATGAATCAGCCCCAGCATTTT
NA	few	TRBV6-1	TRBJ2-7	CASHAGAGGKYEQYF	TGTGCCTCGCACGCAGGGGCAGGGGGGAAGTACGAGCAGTACTTC